The rows below give T cell receptor beta chains drawn from one sample of a study of quantifying T cell responses using KT2 cells. A single record per CDR3 protein comes from TCRdb applying MiXCR to the UMI-ligation and nested PCR reads. Of about 50,000 distinct CDR3 sequences listed, 11% are singletons. The sequencing sample was made of PBMCs spiked with cells of the T cell clone KT2. These TCRs come from a human donor. CDR3s include the opening cysteine and the closing phenylalanine or tryptophan. The D gene is left open where the match is weak. Expanded clones get a size class; other rows say once, few or many, or leave the size out.

clone_size,d_call,v_call,j_call,cdr3_aa,cdr3_nt
NA,NA,TRBV2,TRBJ2-2,CASSRDLTPGELFF,TGTGCCAGCAGTCGGGACCTTACCCCCGGGGAGCTGTTTTTT
NA,NA,TRBV9,TRBJ2-3,CASTRGGTDTQYF,TGTGCCAGCACGCGCGGTGGCACAGATACGCAGTATTTT
NA,TRBD1,TRBV19,TRBJ2-3,CASKRTGMSTDTQYF,TGTGCCAGTAAAAGGACAGGGATGAGCACAGATACGCAGTATTTT
NA,NA,TRBV6-2/TRBV6-3,TRBJ1-1,CASSYYPLGQGGLGTEAFF,TGTGCCAGCAGTTACTATCCCCTGGGACAAGGTGGATTAGGAACTGAAGCTTTCTTT
NA,NA,TRBV12-5,TRBJ1-5,CASGLLDSNQPQHF,TGTGCTAGTGGTTTGTTGGATAGCAATCAGCCCCAGCATTTT
NA,NA,TRBV12-3/TRBV12-4,TRBJ1-1,CAISPRQADEAFF,TGTGCCATCAGTCCAAGACAGGCTGACGAAGCTTTCTTT
few,NA,TRBV5-1,TRBJ2-3,CASSLVWAERTDTQYF,TGCGCCAGCAGCTTGGTTTGGGCGGAGCGCACAGATACGCAGTATTTT
NA,TRBD1,TRBV6-5,TRBJ1-3,CASSYNRDREGNTIYF,TGTGCCAGCAGTTACAATAGGGACAGGGAAGGGAACACCATATATTTT
many,TRBD2,TRBV20-1,TRBJ2-3,CSARAGLAGPSTDTQYF,TGCAGTGCTAGAGCTGGGCTAGCGGGTCCTAGCACAGATACGCAGTATTTT
NA,NA,TRBV6-5,TRBJ1-4,CASSYSASPGEKLFF,TGTGCCAGCAGTTACTCAGCTTCCCCCGGTGAAAAACTGTTTTTT
few,TRBD1,TRBV20-1,TRBJ2-7,CSALRRDRSYEQYF,TGCAGTGCTCTGCGCCGGGACAGGTCCTACGAGCAGTACTTC
NA,NA,TRBV7-6,TRBJ1-2,CASSPQGNYGYTF,TGTGCCAGCAGCCCCCAGGGAAACTATGGCTACACCTTC
many,NA,TRBV4-1,TRBJ2-3,CASSQQGLTVVQYF,TGCGCCAGCAGCCAACAGGGGCTCACGGTTGTGCAGTATTTT
few,TRBD1,TRBV29-1,TRBJ2-7,CSVQGAGSYEQYF,TGCAGCGTGCAGGGGGCGGGCTCCTACGAGCAGTACTTC
many,TRBD2,TRBV7-2,TRBJ2-3,CASSYRWGLAGHTDTQYF,TGTGCCAGCAGCTACAGATGGGGACTAGCGGGCCACACAGATACGCAGTATTTT
few,NA,TRBV3-1,TRBJ1-2,CASSHLSYGYTF,TGTGCCAGCAGCCATCTTAGTTATGGCTACACCTTC
few,NA,TRBV5-1,TRBJ2-5,CASSSPGGIGGTQYF,TGCGCCAGCAGCTCCCCAGGGGGGATTGGAGGGACCCAGTACTTC
few,TRBD1,TRBV5-1,TRBJ2-1,CASSLGLGTGAREQFF,TGCGCCAGCAGCTTGGGACTCGGGACAGGGGCTAGGGAGCAGTTCTTC
NA,NA,TRBV20-1,TRBJ1-1,CSAIARGTEAFF,TGCAGTGCTATTGCACGGGGGACTGAAGCTTTCTTT
NA,TRBD1,TRBV7-8,TRBJ1-6,CASSLAQGVNSPLHF,TGTGCCAGCAGCTTAGCACAGGGGGTAAATTCACCCCTCCACTTT
NA,TRBD1,TRBV28,TRBJ2-3,CASSGDRGWDTDTQYF,TGTGCCAGCAGTGGGGACAGGGGTTGGGACACAGATACGCAGTATTTT
NA,TRBD1,TRBV7-9,TRBJ2-2,CASSYRGLDTGELFF,TGTGCCAGCAGCTACAGGGGGCTCGACACCGGGGAGCTGTTTTTT
NA,NA,TRBV25-1,TRBJ2-1,CATETKEAYNEQFF,TGTGCCACCGAAACAAAGGAAGCTTACAATGAGCAGTTCTTC
many,NA,TRBV10-3,TRBJ1-5,CAISPDSNQPQHF,TGTGCCATCAGCCCTGACAGCAATCAGCCCCAGCATTTT
many,NA,TRBV11-2,TRBJ2-3,CASSSPDRHTQYF,TGTGCCAGCAGCTCTCCTGACCGGCATACGCAGTATTTT
few,NA,TRBV2,TRBJ1-1,CATPGQGGTEAFF,TGTGCCACCCCCGGCCAGGGAGGCACTGAAGCTTTCTTT
few,TRBD2,TRBV5-1,TRBJ2-2,CASTTSGITGELFF,TGCGCCAGCACGACTAGCGGGATAACCGGGGAGCTGTTTTTT
many,TRBD1,TRBV11-2,TRBJ1-3,CASSSIRTGGLRNTIYF,TGTGCCAGCAGCTCAATCCGGACAGGGGGTTTAAGAAACACCATATATTTT
NA,TRBD1,TRBV6-5,TRBJ2-7,CASSSPGTGGTYEQYF,TGTGCCAGCAGTTCGCCCGGGACAGGGGGGACCTACGAGCAGTACTTC
many,TRBD1,TRBV12-3/TRBV12-4,TRBJ2-5,CASSFGDRDQETQYF,TGTGCCAGCAGTTTCGGGGACAGGGACCAAGAGACCCAGTACTTC
NA,NA,TRBV12-3/TRBV12-4,TRBJ2-3,CASSPLDGSTDTQYF,TGTGCCAGCAGTCCCCTCGACGGGAGCACAGATACGCAGTATTTT
many,NA,TRBV29-1,TRBJ1-1,CSVLREVGTEAFF,TGCAGCGTGCTCAGGGAGGTAGGGACTGAAGCTTTCTTT
few,NA,TRBV12-3/TRBV12-4,TRBJ2-7,CASSLELVPGSDEQYF,TGTGCCAGCAGTTTGGAACTAGTTCCGGGCAGCGACGAGCAGTACTTC
many,TRBD1,TRBV6-2/TRBV6-3,TRBJ2-1,CASSRPDRGRDEQFF,TGTGCCAGCAGCAGACCTGACAGGGGGCGCGATGAGCAGTTCTTC
NA,TRBD1,TRBV30,TRBJ2-7,CAWNAGGGLYEQYF,TGTGCCTGGAACGCAGGGGGCGGCCTTTACGAGCAGTACTTC
NA,NA,TRBV6-2/TRBV6-3,TRBJ1-6,CASSYSGTSYNSPLHF,TGTGCCAGCAGTTACTCCGGGACATCGTATAATTCACCCCTCCACTTT
NA,NA,TRBV20-1,TRBJ1-6,CSATLNIFGNSPLHF,TGCAGTGCTACACTCAACATCTTCGGAAATTCACCCCTCCACTTT
NA,TRBD2,TRBV5-1,TRBJ2-7,CASSPPGTSGHEQYF,TGCGCCAGCAGCCCGCCCGGGACTAGCGGCCACGAGCAGTACTTC
many,NA,TRBV20-1,TRBJ1-5,CSGAGSNQPQHF,TGCAGTGGGGCTGGGAGCAATCAGCCCCAGCATTTT
few,TRBD1,TRBV4-3,TRBJ2-1,CASSQTGTGPSVPFF,TGCGCCAGCAGCCAAACCGGGACAGGGCCCTCCGTCCCGTTCTTC
few,TRBD2,TRBV5-6,TRBJ2-5,CASSLAGGLEETQYF,TGTGCCAGCAGCTTGGCGGGGGGGCTGGAGGAGACCCAGTACTTC
many,NA,TRBV21-1,TRBJ2-7,CASTIFYEQYF,TGTGCCAGCACCATATTTTACGAGCAGTACTTC
NA,TRBD2,TRBV6-5,TRBJ2-1,CASSYSTPLADIYNEQFF,TGTGCCAGCAGTTACTCGACCCCCCTAGCGGATATCTACAATGAGCAGTTCTTC
few,NA,TRBV29-1,TRBJ2-2,CSGGAFPGELFF,TGCAGCGGGGGGGCATTTCCCGGGGAGCTGTTTTTT
few,NA,TRBV14,TRBJ1-1,CASSDVNTEAFF,TGTGCCAGCAGCGACGTAAACACTGAAGCTTTCTTT
few,NA,TRBV3-1,TRBJ2-7,CASSQRQQKGEQYF,TGTGCCAGCAGCCAAAGACAGCAAAAGGGCGAGCAGTACTTC
few,NA,TRBV7-9,TRBJ1-6,CASSFQGSPLHF,TGTGCCAGCAGCTTCCAAGGTTCACCCCTCCACTTT
few,TRBD2,TRBV6-5,TRBJ2-2,CASRLGTSDATGELFF,TGTGCCAGCAGATTAGGGACTAGCGATGCCACCGGGGAGCTGTTTTTT
NA,TRBD1,TRBV27,TRBJ2-7,CASSLLGQGGKHEQYF,TGTGCCAGCAGTTTACTCGGACAGGGGGGAAAGCACGAGCAGTACTTC
NA,TRBD2,TRBV7-7,TRBJ2-3,CASNPWGLAGGLRTDTQYF,TGTGCTAGCAACCCCTGGGGACTAGCGGGAGGACTTCGCACAGATACGCAGTATTTT
many,NA,TRBV4-2,TRBJ1-6,CASSQAESPLHF,TGCGCCAGCAGCCAAGCGGAGTCACCCCTCCACTTT
NA,NA,TRBV24-1,TRBJ1-2,CATSDSYDSYGYTF,TGTGCCACCAGTGATTCCTACGACAGCTATGGCTACACCTTC
medium-sized,TRBD2,TRBV4-1,TRBJ2-3,CASSPGGGGTDTQYF,TGCGCCAGCAGCCCCGGGGGGGGAGGCACAGATACGCAGTATTTT
NA,NA,TRBV5-1,TRBJ2-1,CASSFGASIGDEQFF,TGCGCCAGCAGCTTCGGGGCTAGCATCGGCGATGAGCAGTTCTTC
many,NA,TRBV14,TRBJ1-2,CASSQLQGLSYGYTF,TGTGCCAGCAGCCAACTACAGGGCCTTTCCTATGGCTACACCTTC
few,NA,TRBV12-3/TRBV12-4,TRBJ1-2,CASRVTGNYGYTF,TGTGCCAGCAGGGTTACCGGGAACTATGGCTACACCTTC
few,TRBD1,TRBV12-3/TRBV12-4,TRBJ1-4,CASSSTGGGEKLFF,TGTGCCAGCAGCTCGACAGGGGGTGGGGAAAAACTGTTTTTT